The source of this TCR beta chain is a study of blood T cells in healthy people across ages. Study-level results: Expanded clonotype changes were possibly confounded by unknown donor CMV status. Donors of long life had a larger count of naive CD4+ cells and greater diversity than aged donors.

In germline, CDR1 is ENHRY, CDR2 SYGVKD. V lost 5 bases and J lost 6; bases outside the gene matches: 8. The CDR3 has 14 amino acids. The authors isolated at least 6.5 million PBMCs per sample. In the case of this clonotype: Its specificity is unknown.

With a J-beta primer mix and a sample-barcoded 5' primer, a second PCR ran about 7 to 12 cycles. Each TCR beta cDNA got a 12-nucleotide random molecular identifier. MiXCR, run by TCRdb on the 5' RACE reads, gives a single entry per CDR3 protein. The data show around 970,000 distinct CDR3 sequences, roughly half seen once. The sequencing input was blood. The TCR sequence derives from a woman in her sixties or seventies in good health. The chain combines TRBV10-3 with TRBJ2-7; 9 positions agree with TRBD1. CDR3 region: CAISSRDRVSEQYF. CDR3 in DNA: TGTGCCATCAGTAGCCGGGACAGGGTTTCCGAGCAGTACTTC.